This TCR beta chain appears in the sequencing data of a study of chemoradiotherapy in HPV16-positive cancers. Study-level information: Candidate HPV-specific T-cell clones and common TCR motifs came from functional assays in a couple of HPV16-positive patients. Study observations and caveats: During treatment, candidate HPV-specific clones and E7-related motifs expanded in tumor. Only two HPV16-positive patients supplied the functional HPV-specificity definition.

Notes on this clone: Antigen: not known.

V lost 3 bases to trimming and J lost 6 bases, with 15 bases between them. Germline V CDR1 and CDR2: LNHDA, SQIVND (reference sequence). The CDR3 covers 15 residues. Sequencing used immunoSEQ multiplex PCR; TCRdb keeps in-frame clones, though not all of them. This repertoire shows about 7,000 clones, 75% to 80% found once; its top ten account for around 3.5%. The receptor was derived from a human donor with HPV-associated anogenital cancer. The chain links TRBV19 to TRBJ1-3, with D tentatively TRBD1 (5 bases). The specimen was collected from a patient who underwent chemoradiotherapy. CDR3 amino acids: CASSMLQGYLNTIYF. In DNA form, the CDR3 reads TGTGCCAGTAGTATGCTTCAGGGTTATTTAAACACCATATATTTT.